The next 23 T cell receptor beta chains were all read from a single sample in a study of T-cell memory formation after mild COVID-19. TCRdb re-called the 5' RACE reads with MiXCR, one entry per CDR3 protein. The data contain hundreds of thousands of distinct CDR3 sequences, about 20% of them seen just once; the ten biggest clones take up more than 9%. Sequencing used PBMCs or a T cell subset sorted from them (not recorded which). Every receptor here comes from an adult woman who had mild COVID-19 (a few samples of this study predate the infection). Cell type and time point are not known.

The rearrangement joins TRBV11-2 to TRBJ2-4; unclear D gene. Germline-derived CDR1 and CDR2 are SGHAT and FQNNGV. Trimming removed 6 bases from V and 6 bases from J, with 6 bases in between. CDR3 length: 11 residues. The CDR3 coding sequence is TGTGCCAGCAGTGGGGTAAACATTCAGTACTTC. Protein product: CASSGVNIQYF.

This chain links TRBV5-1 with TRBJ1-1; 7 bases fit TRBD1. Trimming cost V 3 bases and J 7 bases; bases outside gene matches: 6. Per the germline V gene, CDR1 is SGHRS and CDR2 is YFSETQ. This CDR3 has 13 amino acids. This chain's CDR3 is CASSSGTENEAFF. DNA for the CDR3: TGCGCCAGCAGCTCCGGGACAGAAAATGAAGCTTTCTTT. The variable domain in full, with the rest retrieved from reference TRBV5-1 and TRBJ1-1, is KAGVTQTPRYLIKTRGQQVTLSCSPISGHRSVSWYQQTPGQGLQFLFEYFSETQRNKGNFPGRFSGRQFSNSRSEMNVSTLELGDSALYLCASSSGTENEAFFGQGTRLTVV.

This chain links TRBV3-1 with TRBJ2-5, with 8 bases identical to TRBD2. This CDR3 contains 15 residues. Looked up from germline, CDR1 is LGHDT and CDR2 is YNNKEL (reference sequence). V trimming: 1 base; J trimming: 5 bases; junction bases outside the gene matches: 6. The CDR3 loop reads CASSQVAGGRETQYF. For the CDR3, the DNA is TGTGCCAGCAGCCAAGTCGCGGGGGGCCGGGAGACCCAGTACTTC.

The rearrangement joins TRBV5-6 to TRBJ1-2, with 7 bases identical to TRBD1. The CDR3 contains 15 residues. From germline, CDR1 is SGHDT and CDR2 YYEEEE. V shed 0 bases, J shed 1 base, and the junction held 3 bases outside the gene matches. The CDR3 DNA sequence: TGTGCCAGCAGCTTGGTGAACAGGGGTAACTATGGCTACACCTTC. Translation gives CASSLVNRGNYGYTF.

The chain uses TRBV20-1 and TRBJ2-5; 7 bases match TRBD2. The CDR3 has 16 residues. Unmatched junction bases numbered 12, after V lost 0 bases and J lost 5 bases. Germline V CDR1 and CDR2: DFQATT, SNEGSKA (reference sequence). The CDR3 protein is CSAREGRGSRMETQYF. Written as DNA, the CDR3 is TGCAGTGCTAGAGAGGGTCGCGGGAGTCGGATGGAGACCCAGTACTTC.

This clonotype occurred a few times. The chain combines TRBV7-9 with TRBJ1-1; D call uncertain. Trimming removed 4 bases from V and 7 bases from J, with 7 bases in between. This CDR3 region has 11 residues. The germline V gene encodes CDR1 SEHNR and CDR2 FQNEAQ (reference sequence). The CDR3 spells CASSSEFEAFF. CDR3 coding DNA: TGTGCCAGCAGCTCCGAGTTTGAAGCTTTCTTT.

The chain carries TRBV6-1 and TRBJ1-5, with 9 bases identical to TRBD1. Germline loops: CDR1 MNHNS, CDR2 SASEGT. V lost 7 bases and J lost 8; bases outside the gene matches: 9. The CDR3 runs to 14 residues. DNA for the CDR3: TGTGCCAGCATCTTTAACAGGGGGCAGGAGCCCCAGCATTTT. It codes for CASIFNRGQEPQHF.

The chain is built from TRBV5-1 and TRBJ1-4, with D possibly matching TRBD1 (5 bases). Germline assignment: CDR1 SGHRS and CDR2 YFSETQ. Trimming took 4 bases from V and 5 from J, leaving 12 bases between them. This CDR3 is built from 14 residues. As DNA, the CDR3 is TGCGCCAGCAGCCTTATGGGGGGAAATGAAAAACTGTTTTTT. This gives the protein CASSLMGGNEKLFF.

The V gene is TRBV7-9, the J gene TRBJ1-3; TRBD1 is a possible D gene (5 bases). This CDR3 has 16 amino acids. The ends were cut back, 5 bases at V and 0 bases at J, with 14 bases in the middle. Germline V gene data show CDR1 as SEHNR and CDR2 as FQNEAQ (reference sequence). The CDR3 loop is CASSPPGRLSGNTIYF. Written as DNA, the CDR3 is TGTGCCAGCAGCCCCCCAGGGCGGCTCTCTGGAAACACCATATATTTT.

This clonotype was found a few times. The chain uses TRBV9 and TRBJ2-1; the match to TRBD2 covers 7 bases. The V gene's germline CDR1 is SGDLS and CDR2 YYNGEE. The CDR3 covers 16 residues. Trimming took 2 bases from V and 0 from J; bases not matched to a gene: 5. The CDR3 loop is CASSVTSAHSYNEQFF. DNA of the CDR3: TGTGCCAGCAGCGTTACTAGCGCTCACTCCTACAATGAGCAGTTCTTC.

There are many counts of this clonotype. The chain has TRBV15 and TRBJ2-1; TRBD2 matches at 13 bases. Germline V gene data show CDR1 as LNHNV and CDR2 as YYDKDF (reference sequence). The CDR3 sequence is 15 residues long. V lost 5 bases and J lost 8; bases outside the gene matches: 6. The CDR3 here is CATSHGTSGMDEQFF. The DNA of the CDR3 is TGTGCCACCAGCCACGGGACTAGCGGGATGGATGAGCAGTTCTTC.

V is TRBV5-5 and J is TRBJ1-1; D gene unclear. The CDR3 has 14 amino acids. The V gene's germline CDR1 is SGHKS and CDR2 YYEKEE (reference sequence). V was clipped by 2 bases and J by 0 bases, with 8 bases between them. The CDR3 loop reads CASSFQRLNTEAFF. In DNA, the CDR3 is TGTGCCAGCAGCTTCCAGAGACTGAACACTGAAGCTTTCTTT. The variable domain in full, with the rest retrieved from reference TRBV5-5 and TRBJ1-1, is DAGVTQSPTHLIKTRGQQVTLRCSPISGHKSVSWYQQVLGQGPQFIFQYYEKEERGRGNFPDRFSARQFPNYSSELNVNALLLGDSALYLCASSFQRLNTEAFFGQGTRLTVV.

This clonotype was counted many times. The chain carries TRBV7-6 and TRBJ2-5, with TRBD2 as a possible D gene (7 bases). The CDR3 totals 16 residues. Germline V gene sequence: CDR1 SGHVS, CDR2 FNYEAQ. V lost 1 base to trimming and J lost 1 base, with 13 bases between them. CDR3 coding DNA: TGTGCCAGCAGCTTAGATGGCGGGGGCCGCCAAGAGACCCAGTACTTC. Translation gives CASSLDGGGRQETQYF.

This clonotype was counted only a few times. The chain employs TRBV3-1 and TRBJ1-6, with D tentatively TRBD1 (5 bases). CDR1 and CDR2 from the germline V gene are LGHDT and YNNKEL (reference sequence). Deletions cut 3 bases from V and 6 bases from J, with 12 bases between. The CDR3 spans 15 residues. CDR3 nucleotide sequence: TGTGCCAGCAGCCACCGGGACCCCATTAATTCACCCCTCCACTTT. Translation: CASSHRDPINSPLHF.

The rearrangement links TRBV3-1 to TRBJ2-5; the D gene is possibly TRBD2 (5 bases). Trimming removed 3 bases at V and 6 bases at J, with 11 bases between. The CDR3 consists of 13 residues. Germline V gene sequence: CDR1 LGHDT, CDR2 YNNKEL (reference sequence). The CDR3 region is CASSHPLGKTQYF. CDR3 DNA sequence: TGTGCCAGCAGCCACCCACTAGGAAAGACCCAGTACTTC.

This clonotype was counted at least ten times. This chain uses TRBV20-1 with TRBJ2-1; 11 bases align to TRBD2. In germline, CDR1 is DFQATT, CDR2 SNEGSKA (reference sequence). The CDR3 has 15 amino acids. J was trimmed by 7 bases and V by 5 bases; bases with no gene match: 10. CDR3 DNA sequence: TGCAGTGCTTATTTAGCGGGAGGGGGATGGAATGAGCAGTTCTTC. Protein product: CSAYLAGGGWNEQFF.

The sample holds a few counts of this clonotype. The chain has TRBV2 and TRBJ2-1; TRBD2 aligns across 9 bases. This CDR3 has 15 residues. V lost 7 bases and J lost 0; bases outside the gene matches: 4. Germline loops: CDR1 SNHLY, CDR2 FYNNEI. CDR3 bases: TGTGCCAGCACCGCGGGGGGGAGCTCCTACAATGAGCAGTTCTTC. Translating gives CASTAGGSSYNEQFF.

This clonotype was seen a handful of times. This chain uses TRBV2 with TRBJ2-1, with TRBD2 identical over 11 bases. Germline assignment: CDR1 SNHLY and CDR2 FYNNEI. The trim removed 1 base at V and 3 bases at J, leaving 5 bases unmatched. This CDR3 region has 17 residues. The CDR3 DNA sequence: TGTGCCAGCAGTGAAGGGGGACTAGCGGTATACTACAATGAGCAGTTCTTC. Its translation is CASSEGGLAVYYNEQFF.

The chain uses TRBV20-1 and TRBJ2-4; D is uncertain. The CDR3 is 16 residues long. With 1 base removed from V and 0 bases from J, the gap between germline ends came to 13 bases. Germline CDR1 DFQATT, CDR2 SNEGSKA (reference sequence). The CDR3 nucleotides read TGCAGTGCTAGAGCGGGCGATCCTCTAGCCAAAAACATTCAGTACTTC. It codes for CSARAGDPLAKNIQYF.

The CDR3 loop is CASRRSRLADQETQYF. CDR3 coding DNA: TGTGCCAGCAGGCGAAGCCGACTAGCCGACCAAGAGACCCAGTACTTC. The chain couples TRBV6-2 or TRBV6-3 to TRBJ2-5; 7 positions agree with TRBD2. Losses at the gene ends were 6 bases for V and 0 bases for J; bases not matched to a gene: 10. Per the germline V gene, CDR1 is MNHEY and CDR2 is SVGEGT. This CDR3 has 16 amino acids.

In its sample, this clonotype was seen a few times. This CDR3 reads CASSLGGVMNTEAFF. CDR3 DNA sequence: TGTGCCAGCAGCTTAGGCGGGGTCATGAACACTGAAGCTTTCTTT. V is TRBV7-2 and J is TRBJ1-1; D is unclear. CDR1 SGHTA and CDR2 FQGNSA come from the germline V gene. V lost 1 base to trimming and J lost 0 bases, with 9 bases between them. This CDR3 has 15 amino acids.

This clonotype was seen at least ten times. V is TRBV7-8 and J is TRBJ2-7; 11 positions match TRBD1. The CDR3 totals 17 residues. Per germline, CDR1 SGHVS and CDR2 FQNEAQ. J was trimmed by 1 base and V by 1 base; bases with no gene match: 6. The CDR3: CASSLGTGGLDSYEQYF. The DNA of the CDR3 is TGTGCCAGCAGCTTAGGGACAGGGGGCCTCGATTCCTACGAGCAGTACTTC.

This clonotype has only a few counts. CDR3 DNA sequence: TGTGCCAGCAGCGTAGGAGGGGGAGGGCTTTTTGAAGAGCAGTTCTTC. Amino acids: CASSVGGGGLFEEQFF. The chain employs TRBV9 and TRBJ2-1; D may be TRBD2 (7 bases). The germline CDR1 and CDR2 sequences are SGDLS and YYNGEE. The CDR3 is 16 amino acids. V lost 0 bases and J lost 10, with 20 bases in between.